This paragraph covers one T cell receptor (beta chain) sequence. Its antigen remains unidentified. The data were obtained in a study of Tregs in tolerant kidney transplant recipients. General observations from the study: In tolerant patients, donor-specific Tregs outgrew total Tregs, suggesting antigen-driven expansion.

Profiling relied on immunoSEQ multiplex PCR, and the TCRdb table lists in-frame clones only, not all of them. This table has about 100,000 clones, 90% appearing once. V trimming: 0 bases; J trimming: 4 bases; junction bases outside the gene matches: 3. The CDR3 contains 16 residues. CDR1 SGHRS and CDR2 YFSETQ come from the germline V gene. The sequence was collected from a human donor who received a combined kidney and bone marrow transplant. The material sequenced was CD4+ T cells from blood, taken before the transplant. The chain uses TRBV5-1 and TRBJ2-1; 11 nucleotides line up with TRBD2. CDR3: CASSLVSSGGYNEQFF. CDR3 DNA: TGCGCCAGCAGCTTGGTGTCTAGCGGGGGGTACAATGAGCAGTTCTTC.